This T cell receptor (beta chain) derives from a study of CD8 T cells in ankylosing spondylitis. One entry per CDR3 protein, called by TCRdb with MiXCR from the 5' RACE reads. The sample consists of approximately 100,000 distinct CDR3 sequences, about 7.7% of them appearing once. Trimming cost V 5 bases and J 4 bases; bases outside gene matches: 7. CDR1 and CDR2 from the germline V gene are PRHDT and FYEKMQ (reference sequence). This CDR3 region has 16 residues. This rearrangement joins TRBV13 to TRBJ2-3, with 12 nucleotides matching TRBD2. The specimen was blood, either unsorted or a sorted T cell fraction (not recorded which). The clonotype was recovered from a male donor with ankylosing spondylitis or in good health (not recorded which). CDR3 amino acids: CASSRRLAGESDTQYF. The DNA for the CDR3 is TGTGCCAGCAGCCGTCGACTAGCGGGGGAGTCAGATACGCAGTATTTT.